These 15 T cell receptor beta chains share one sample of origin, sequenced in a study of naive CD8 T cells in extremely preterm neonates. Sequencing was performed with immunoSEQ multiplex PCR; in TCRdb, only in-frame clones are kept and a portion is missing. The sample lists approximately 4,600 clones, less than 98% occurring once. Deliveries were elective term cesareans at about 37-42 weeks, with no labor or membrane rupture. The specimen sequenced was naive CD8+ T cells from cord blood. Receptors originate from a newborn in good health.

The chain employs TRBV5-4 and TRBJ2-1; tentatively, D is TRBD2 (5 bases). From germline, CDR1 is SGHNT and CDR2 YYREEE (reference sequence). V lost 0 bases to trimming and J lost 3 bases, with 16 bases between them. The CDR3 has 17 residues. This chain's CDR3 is CASSLAGFSEGYNEQFF. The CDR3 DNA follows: TGTGCCAGCAGCTTGGCCGGGTTTAGCGAGGGCTACAATGAGCAGTTCTTC.

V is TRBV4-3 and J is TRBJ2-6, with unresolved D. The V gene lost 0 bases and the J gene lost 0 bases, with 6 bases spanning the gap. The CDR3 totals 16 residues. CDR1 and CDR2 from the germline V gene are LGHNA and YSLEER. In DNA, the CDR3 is TGCGCCAGCAGCCAAGATACCGGCTCTGGGGCCAACGTCCTGACTTTC. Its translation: CASSQDTGSGANVLTF.

The DNA for the CDR3 is TGTGCCAGTAGTATAACTAGCATAGCGGGAGCCTACGAGCAGTACTTC. Protein sequence: CASSITSIAGAYEQYF. V usage is TRBV19 and J usage is TRBJ2-7; TRBD2 matches at 9 bases. Unmatched junction bases numbered 7, after V lost 2 bases and J lost 2 bases. Germline V gene data show CDR1 as LNHDA and CDR2 as SQIVND (reference sequence). The CDR3 has 16 amino acids.

Written as DNA, the CDR3 is TGTGCCAGCAGTGAATATGGCGGGAGTGAACGATCAAATGAGCAGTTCTTC. Translated: CASSEYGGSERSNEQFF. This sequence joins TRBV25-1 and TRBJ2-1; 7 bases fit TRBD2. CDR3 length equals 17 residues. With 0 bases clipped from V and 7 bases from J, the junction kept 12 bases outside the gene matches. Germline V gene lookup returns CDR1 MGHDK and CDR2 SYGVNS.

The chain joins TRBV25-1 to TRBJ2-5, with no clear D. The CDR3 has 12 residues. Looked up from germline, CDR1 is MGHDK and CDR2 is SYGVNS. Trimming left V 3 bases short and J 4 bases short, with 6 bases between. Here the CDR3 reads CASSDAGETQYF. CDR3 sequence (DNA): TGTGCCAGCAGTGATGCAGGAGAGACCCAGTACTTC.

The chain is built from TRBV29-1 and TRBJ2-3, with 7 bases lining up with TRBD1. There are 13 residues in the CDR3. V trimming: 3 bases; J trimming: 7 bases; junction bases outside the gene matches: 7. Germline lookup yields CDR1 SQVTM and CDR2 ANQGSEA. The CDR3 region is CSVDLQGVYTQYF. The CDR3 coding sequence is TGCAGCGTTGACCTTCAGGGGGTGTATACGCAGTATTTT.

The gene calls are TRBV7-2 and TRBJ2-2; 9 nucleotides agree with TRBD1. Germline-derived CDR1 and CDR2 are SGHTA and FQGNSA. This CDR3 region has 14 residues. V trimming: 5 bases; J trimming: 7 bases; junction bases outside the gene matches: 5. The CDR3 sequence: CASSLTGGGGELFF. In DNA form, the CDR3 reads TGTGCCAGCAGCCTGACAGGGGGAGGCGGGGAGCTGTTTTTT.

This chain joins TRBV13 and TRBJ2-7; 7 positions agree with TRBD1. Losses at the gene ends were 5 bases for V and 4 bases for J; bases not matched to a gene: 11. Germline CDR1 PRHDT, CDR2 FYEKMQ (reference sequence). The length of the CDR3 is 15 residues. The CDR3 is CASSPTRTGIYEQYF. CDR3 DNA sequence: TGTGCCAGCAGCCCGACGCGGACAGGCATTTACGAGCAGTACTTC.

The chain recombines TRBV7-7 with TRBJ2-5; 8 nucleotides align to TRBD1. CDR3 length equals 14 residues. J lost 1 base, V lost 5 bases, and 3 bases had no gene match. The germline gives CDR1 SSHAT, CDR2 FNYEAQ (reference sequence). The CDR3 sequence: CASSPGTGQETQYF. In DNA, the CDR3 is TGTGCCAGCAGCCCCGGGACAGGCCAAGAGACCCAGTACTTC.

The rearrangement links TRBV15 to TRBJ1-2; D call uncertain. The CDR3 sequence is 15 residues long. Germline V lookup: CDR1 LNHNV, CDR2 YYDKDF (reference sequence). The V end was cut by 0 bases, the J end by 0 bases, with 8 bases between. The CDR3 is CATSRDRLSNYGYTF. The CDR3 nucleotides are TGTGCCACCAGCAGAGACAGGTTATCTAACTATGGCTACACCTTC.

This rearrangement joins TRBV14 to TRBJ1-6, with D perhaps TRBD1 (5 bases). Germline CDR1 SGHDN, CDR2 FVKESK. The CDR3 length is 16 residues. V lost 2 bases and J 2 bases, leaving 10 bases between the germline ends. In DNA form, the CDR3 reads TGTGCCAGCAGCCAACTCAGGGTGACCTATAATTCACCCCTCCACTTT. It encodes CASSQLRVTYNSPLHF.

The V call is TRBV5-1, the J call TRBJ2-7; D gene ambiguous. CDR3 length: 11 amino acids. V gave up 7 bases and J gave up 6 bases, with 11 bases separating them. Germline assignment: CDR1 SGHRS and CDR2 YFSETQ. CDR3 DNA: TGCGCCAGCGTATCCCCCGGCGAGCAGTACTTC. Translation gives CASVSPGEQYF.

For the CDR3, the DNA is TGTGCCAGCAGGGTCGGGACAGATAATGAAAAACTGTTTTTT. Protein: CASRVGTDNEKLFF. The chain links TRBV13 to TRBJ1-4, with 7 bases lining up with TRBD1. In germline, CDR1 is PRHDT, CDR2 FYEKMQ (reference sequence). CDR3 length: 14 amino acids. V was clipped by 6 bases and J by 4 bases; unmatched bases: 5.

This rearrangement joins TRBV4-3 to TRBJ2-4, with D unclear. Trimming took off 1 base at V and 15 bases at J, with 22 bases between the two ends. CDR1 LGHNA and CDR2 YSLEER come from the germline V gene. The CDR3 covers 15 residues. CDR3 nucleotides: TGCGCCAGCAGCCAAGGGCATGGGCCGTGGCAGGAAAGGTACTTC. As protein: CASSQGHGPWQERYF.

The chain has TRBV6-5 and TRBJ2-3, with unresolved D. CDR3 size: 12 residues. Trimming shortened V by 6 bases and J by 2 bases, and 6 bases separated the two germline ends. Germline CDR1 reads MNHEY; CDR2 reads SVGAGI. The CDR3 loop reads CASRSHTDTQYF. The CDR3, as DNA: TGTGCCAGCAGGTCCCACACAGATACGCAGTATTTT.